Here is one TCR beta chain with its context. Its antigen is not identified. The length of the CDR3 is 15 residues. Germline lookup yields CDR1 SGHAT and CDR2 FQNNGV. Each sample's input was about 270 ng genomic DNA, approximately 37,500 genome equivalents. These data originate in a study of T cell clusters in autoimmune cytopenias. Whole-study findings and limits: Active autoimmune hepatitis patients had approximately 3-fold fewer exclusive TRB clusters than healthy donors.

TRB was amplified by touch-down multiplex PCR, primer pools A and B combined. TCRdb re-called the multiplex PCR reads, yielding one record per CDR3 amino acid sequence without DNA. This repertoire includes 4,500 or so distinct CDR3 sequences. Sequencing used peripheral blood. The chain combines TRBV11-2 with TRBJ2-1. The receptor's source is a human donor with an autoimmune cytopenia or autoimmune hepatitis (not recorded which). The CDR3 here is CASSLISAPNNEQFF.